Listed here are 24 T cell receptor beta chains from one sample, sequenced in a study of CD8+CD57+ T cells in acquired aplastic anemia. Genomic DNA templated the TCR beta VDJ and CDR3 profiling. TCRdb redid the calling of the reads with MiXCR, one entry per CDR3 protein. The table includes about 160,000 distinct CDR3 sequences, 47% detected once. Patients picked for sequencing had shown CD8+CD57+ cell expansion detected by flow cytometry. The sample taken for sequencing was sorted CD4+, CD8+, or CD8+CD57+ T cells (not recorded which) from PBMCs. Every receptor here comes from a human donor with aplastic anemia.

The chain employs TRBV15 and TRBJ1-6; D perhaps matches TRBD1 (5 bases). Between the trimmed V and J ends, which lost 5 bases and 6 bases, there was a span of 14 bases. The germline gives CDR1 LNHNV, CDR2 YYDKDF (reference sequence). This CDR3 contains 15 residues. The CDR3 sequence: CATSVTGAINSPLHF. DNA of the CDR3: TGTGCCACCAGCGTAACCGGGGCCATTAATTCACCCCTCCACTTT.

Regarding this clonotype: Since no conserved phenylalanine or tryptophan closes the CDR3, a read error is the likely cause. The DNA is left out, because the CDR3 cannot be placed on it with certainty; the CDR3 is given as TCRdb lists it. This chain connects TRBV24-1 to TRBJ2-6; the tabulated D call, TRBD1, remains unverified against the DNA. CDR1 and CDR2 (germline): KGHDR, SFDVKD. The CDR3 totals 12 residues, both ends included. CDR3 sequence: CARQETGVEADT.

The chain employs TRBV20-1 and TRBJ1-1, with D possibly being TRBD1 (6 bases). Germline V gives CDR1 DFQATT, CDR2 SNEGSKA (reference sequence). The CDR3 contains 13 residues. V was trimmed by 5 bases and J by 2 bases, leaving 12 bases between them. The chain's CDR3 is CSAGPGQNTEAFF. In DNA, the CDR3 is TGCAGTGCTGGGCCGGGACAAAACACTGAAGCTTTCTTT.

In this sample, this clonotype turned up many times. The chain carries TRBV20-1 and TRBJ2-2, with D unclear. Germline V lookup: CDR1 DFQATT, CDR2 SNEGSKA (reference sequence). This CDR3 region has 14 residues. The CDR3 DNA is TGCAGCGCCCGAAAAAAGGCGAACACCGGGGAGCTGTTTTTT. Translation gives CSARKKANTGELFF.

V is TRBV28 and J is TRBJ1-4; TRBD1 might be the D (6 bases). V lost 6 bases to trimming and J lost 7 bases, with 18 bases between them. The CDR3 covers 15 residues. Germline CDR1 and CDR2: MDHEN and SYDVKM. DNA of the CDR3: TGTGCCAGCAGGTTGGGCCGGGGGCGAGGTGAAAAACTGTTTTTT. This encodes CASRLGRGRGEKLFF.

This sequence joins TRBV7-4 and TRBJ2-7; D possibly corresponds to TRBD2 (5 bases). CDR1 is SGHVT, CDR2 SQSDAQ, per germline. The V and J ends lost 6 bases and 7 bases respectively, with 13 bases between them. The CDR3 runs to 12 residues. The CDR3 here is CASSRSEREQYF. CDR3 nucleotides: TGTGCCAGCAGTCGGAGTGAGCGGGAGCAGTACTTC.

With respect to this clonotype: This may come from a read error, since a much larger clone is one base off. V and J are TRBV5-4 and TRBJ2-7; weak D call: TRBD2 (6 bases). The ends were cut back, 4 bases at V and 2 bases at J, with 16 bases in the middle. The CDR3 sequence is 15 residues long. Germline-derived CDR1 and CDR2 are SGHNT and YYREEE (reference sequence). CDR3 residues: CASSPAGSPAYEQYV. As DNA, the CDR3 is TGTGCCAGCAGCCCGGCGGGATCCCCCGCCTACGAGCAGTACGTC.

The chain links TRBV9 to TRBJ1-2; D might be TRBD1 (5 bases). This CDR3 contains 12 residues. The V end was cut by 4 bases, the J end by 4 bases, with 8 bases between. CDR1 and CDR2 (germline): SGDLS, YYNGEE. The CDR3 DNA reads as TGTGCCAGCAGCAAGGGGACCTATGGCTACACCTTC. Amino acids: CASSKGTYGYTF.

The DNA of the CDR3 is TGTGCCAGCAGCAAAACGTCGCGGGAGGGCGAGCAGTACTTC. As protein: CASSKTSREGEQYF. V gene TRBV3-1 combines with J gene TRBJ2-7, with 9 bases fitting TRBD2. Trimming took 5 bases from V and 6 from J; bases not matched to a gene: 8. Germline CDR1 is LGHDT and CDR2 is YNNKEL (reference sequence). The CDR3 extends over 14 amino acids.

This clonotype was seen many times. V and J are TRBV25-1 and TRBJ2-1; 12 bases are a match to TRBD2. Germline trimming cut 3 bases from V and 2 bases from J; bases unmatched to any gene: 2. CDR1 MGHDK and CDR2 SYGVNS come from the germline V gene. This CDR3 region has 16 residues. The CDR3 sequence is CASSDRLAGAYNEQFF. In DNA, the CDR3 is TGTGCCAGCAGTGACAGACTAGCGGGAGCCTACAATGAGCAGTTCTTC.

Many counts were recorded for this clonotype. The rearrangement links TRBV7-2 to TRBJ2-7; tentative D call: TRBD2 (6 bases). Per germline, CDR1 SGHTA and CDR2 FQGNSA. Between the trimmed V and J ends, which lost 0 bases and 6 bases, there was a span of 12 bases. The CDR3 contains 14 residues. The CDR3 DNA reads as TGTGCCAGCAGCTTAGCTGTCGGGAGTATCGAGCAGTACTTC. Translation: CASSLAVGSIEQYF.

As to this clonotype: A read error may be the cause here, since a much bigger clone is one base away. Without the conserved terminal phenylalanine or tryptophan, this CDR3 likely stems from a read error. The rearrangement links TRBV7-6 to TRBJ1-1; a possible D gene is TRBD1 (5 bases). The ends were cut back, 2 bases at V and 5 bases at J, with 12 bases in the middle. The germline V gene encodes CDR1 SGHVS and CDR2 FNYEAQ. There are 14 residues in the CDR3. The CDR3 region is CASSLSGGRTEAFL. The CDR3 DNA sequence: TGTGCCAGCAGCTTATCCGGGGGGAGGACTGAAGCTTTCCTT.

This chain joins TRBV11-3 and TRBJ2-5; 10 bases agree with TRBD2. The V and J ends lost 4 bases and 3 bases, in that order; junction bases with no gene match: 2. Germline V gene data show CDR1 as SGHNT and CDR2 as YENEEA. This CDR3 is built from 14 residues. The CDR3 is CASSSGLAEETQYF. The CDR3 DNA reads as TGTGCCAGCAGCTCCGGACTAGCGGAAGAGACCCAGTACTTC.

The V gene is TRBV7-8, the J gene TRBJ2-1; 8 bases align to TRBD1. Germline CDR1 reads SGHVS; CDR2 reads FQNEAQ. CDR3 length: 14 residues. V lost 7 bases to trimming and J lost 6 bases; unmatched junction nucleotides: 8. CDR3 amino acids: CASNPGGNSNEQFF. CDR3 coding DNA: TGTGCCAGCAACCCAGGGGGCAACAGCAATGAGCAGTTCTTC.

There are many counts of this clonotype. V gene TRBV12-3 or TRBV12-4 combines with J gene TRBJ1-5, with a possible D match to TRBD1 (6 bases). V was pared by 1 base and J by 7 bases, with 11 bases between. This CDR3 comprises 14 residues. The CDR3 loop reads CASSLEGDRQPQHF. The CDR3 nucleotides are TGTGCCAGCAGTTTAGAGGGGGATCGCCAGCCCCAGCATTTT.

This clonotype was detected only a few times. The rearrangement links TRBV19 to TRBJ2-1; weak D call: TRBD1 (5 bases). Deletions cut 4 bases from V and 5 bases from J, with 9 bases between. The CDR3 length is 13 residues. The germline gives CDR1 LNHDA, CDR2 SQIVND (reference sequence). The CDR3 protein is CASSSKGHNEQFF. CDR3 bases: TGTGCCAGTAGTAGTAAGGGGCACAATGAGCAGTTCTTC.

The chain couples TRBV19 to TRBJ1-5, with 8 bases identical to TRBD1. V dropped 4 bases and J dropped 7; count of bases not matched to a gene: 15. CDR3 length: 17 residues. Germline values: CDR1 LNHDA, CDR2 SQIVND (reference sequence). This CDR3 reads CASSNGQGGWARQPQHF. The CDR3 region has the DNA TGTGCCAGTAGTAACGGACAGGGAGGATGGGCAAGACAGCCCCAGCATTTT.

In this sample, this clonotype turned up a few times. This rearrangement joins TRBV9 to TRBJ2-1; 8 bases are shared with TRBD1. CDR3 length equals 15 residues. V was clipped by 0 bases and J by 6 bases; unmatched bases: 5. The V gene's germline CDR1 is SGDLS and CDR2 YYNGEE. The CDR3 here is CASSVGTGRANEQFF. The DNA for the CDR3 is TGTGCCAGCAGCGTAGGGACAGGGCGGGCCAATGAGCAGTTCTTC.

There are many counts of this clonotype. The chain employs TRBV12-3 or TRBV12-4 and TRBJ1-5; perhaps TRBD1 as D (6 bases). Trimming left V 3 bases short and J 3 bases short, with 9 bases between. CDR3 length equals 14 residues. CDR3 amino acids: CASSLGDTNQPQHF. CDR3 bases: TGTGCCAGCAGTTTGGGGGACACCAATCAGCCCCAGCATTTT.

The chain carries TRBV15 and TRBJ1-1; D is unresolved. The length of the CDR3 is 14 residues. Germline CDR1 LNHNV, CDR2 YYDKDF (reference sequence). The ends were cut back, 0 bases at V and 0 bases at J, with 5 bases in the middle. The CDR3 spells CATSRDILNTEAFF. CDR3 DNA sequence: TGTGCCACCAGCAGAGACATTCTGAACACTGAAGCTTTCTTT.

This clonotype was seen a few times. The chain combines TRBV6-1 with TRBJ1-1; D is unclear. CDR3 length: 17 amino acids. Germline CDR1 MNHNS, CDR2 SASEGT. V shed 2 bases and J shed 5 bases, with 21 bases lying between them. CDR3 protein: CASSEIVIGQTRTEAFF. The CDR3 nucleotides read TGTGCCAGCAGTGAAATAGTAATCGGGCAGACGCGGACTGAAGCTTTCTTT.

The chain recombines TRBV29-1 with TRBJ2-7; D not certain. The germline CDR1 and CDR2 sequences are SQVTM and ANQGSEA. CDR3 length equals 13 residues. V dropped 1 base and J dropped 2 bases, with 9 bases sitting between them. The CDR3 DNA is TGCAGCGTTGAAGTCCAGGTCCCCTACGAGCAGTACTTC. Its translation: CSVEVQVPYEQYF.

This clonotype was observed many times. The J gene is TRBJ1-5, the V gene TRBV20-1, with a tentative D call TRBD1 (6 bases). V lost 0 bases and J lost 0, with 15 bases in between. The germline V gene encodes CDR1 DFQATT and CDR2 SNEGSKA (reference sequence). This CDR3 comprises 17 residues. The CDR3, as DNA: TGCAGTGCTAGAGAAGGGGGTGGGGGGTATAGCAATCAGCCCCAGCATTTT. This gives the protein CSAREGGGGYSNQPQHF.

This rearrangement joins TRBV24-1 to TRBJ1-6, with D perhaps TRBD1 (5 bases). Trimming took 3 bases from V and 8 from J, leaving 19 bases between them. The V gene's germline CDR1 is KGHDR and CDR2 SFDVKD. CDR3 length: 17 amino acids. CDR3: CATSDSLLRGKDSPLHF. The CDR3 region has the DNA TGTGCCACCAGTGATAGCCTGCTCCGGGGGAAAGATTCACCCCTCCACTTT.